Detailed here is one T cell receptor (beta chain). Looked up from germline, CDR1 is MNHEY and CDR2 is SVGAGI. The CDR3 contains 16 residues. The trim removed 0 bases at V and 10 bases at J, leaving 7 bases unmatched. The data originate from a study of cytomegalovirus exposure and HLA in healthy donors. PCR was performed using 60 Vbeta and 13 Jbeta primers. This table comes from immunoSEQ multiplex PCR, and its TCRdb copy is limited to in-frame clones, with some not included. The sample gives around 130,000 clones, just over 70% of which show up once; over 2% is in the top ten. This chain joins TRBV6-5 and TRBJ2-1; 12 nucleotides align to TRBD2. Sequencing input: PBMCs. The source of this sequence is a woman in her fifties or sixties in good health and CMV-seropositive. The CDR3 DNA follows: TGTGCCAGCAGTTACTCAACTAGCGGGGGGTCTGGGGAGCAGTTCTTC. Translation gives CASSYSTSGGSGEQFF.